This TCR beta chain was retrieved from a study of blood T cells in healthy people across ages. Study details: Through template switching, about one barcoded beta molecule was captured per two T cells, as measured in model experiments. The study, taken as a whole, reports: Age showed a roughly linear inverse relationship with TCR beta diversity per million T cells. A conclusive naive versus antigen-experienced comparison was prevented by the unsorted PBMCs.

It was with a sample-barcoded 5' primer and a J-beta primer mix that a second PCR of about 6 to 11 cycles was run. Every cDNA molecule carried a tag from a template-switch adaptor bearing 12 random nucleotides. TCRdb reprocessed the 5' RACE reads with MiXCR, giving one entry per CDR3 protein. The profile shows about 720,000 distinct CDR3 sequences, around a fifth of them singletons. The table lists this clonotype with a few counts. Its antigen is unknown. The sequence was collected from a man between 65 and 85 years old in good health. Sequences were obtained from blood.

CDR3 in amino acids: CASSRGQGARYSNQPQHF. The DNA of the CDR3 is TGTGCCAGCAGTAGGGGACAGGGGGCTAGGTATAGCAATCAGCCCCAGCATTTT. This rearrangement joins TRBV12-3 or TRBV12-4 to TRBJ1-5; 12 bases are a match to TRBD1. J was trimmed by 0 bases and V by 5 bases; bases with no gene match: 8. The CDR3 is 18 amino acids.